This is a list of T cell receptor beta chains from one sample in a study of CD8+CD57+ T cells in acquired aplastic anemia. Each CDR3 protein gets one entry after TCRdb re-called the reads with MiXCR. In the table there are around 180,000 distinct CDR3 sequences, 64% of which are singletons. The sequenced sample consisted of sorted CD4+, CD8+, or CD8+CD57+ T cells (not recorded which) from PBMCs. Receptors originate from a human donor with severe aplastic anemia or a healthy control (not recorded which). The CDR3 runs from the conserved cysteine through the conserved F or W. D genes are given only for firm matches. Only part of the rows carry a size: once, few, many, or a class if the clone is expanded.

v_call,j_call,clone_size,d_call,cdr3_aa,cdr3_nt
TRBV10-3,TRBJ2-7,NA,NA,CAIRGVGLTYEQYF,TGTGCCATCAGGGGGGTGGGACTTACCTACGAGCAGTACTTC
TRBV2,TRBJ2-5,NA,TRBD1,CATRQGAEETQYF,TGTGCCACCAGACAGGGAGCTGAAGAGACCCAGTACTTC
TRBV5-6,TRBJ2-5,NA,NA,CASSRTNRVETPYF,TGTGCCAGCTCCCGGACCAACAGGGTAGAGACCCCGTACTTC
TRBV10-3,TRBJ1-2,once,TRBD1,CAISEGTDFGYGHTF,TGTGCCATCAGTGAGGGGACAGACTTTGGGTATGGCCACACCTTC
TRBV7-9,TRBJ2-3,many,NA,CASSPGVEKNTDTQYF,TGTGCCAGCAGCCCCGGGGTTGAGAAAAACACAGATACGCAGTATTTT
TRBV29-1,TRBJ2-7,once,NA,CSVEDSYEQYF,TGCAGCGTTGAAGACTCCTACGAGCAGTACTTC
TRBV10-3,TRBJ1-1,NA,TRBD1,CAISATGTGAWSEAFF,TGTGCCATCAGTGCGACCGGGACAGGGGCCTGGTCTGAAGCTTTCTTT
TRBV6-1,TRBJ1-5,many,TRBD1,CASSELWTGGVGPQHF,TGTGCCAGCAGTGAACTCTGGACAGGGGGAGTCGGGCCCCAGCATTTT
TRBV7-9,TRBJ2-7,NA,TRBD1,CASRTTGAGYEQYF,TGTGCCAGCAGGACGACAGGGGCGGGGTACGAGCAGTACTTC
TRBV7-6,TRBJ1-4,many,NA,CASSLEVTNEKLFF,TGTGCCAGCAGCTTAGAGGTGACTAATGAAAAACTGTTTTTT
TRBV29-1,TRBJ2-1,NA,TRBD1,CSVWDRKEQFF,TGCAGCGTTTGGGACAGGAAGGAGCAGTTCTTC
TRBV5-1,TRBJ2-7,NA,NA,CASSFGQGTFEQYF,TGCGCCAGCAGCTTCGGGCAGGGGACTTTCGAGCAGTACTTC
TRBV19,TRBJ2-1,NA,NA,CASSTDRGQTNEQFF,TGTGCCAGTAGTACCGACCGGGGGCAAACTAATGAGCAGTTCTTC
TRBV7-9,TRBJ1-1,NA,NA,CASTRAGGRAWGEAFF,TGTGCCAGCACCCGAGCTGGGGGCAGGGCCTGGGGTGAAGCCTTCTTT
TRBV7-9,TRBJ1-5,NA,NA,CASSSPGRAPQHF,TGTGCCAGCAGCTCGCCCGGACGGGCCCCCCAGCATTTT
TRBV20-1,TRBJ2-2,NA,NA,CSAHRGDINTGELFF,TGCAGTGCCCACCGCGGTGACATTAACACCGGGGAGCTGTTTTTT
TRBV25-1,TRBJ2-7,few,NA,CASSLLRGYEQYF,TGTGCCAGCAGTTTATTACGGGGGTACGAGCAGTACTTC
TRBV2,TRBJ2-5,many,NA,CASRLTVGVQETQYF,TGTGCCAGCAGGCTTACAGTAGGAGTCCAAGAGACCCAGTACTTC
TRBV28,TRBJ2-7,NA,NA,CASSFPAASSYEQYF,TGTGCCAGCAGTTTCCCCGCAGCGAGCTCCTACGAGCAGTACTTC
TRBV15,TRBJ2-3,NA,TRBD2,CATSSRLAGNYDTQYF,TGTGCCACCAGCTCCCGACTAGCGGGGAATTACGATACGCAGTATTTT
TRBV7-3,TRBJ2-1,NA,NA,CASSSSGSVEQFF,TGTGCCAGCAGCTCCAGCGGATCGGTTGAGCAGTTCTTC
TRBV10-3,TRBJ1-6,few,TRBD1,CAAHDGTDVASPLHF,TGTGCCGCTCATGACGGGACAGATGTCGCGTCACCCCTCCACTTT
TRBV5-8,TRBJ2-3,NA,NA,CASSQGVAEHTQYF,TGTGCCAGCAGCCAGGGGGTAGCGGAGCATACGCAGTATTTT
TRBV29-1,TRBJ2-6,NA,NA,CSVSSGANVLTF,TGCAGCGTTTCGTCTGGGGCCAACGTCCTGACTTTC
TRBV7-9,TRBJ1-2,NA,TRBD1,CASSHLGQARGYGYTF,TGTGCCAGCAGCCATTTGGGACAGGCCCGCGGCTATGGCTACACCTTC
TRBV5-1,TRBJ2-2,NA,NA,CASSYRDRELFF,TGCGCCAGCAGCTACCGGGACCGGGAGCTGTTTTTT